This TCR beta chain was sequenced during a study of control samples from healthy donors and cancer patients. Sequenced by immunoSEQ multiplex PCR; TCRdb stores in-frame clones only, minus some. Seen here are more than 150,000 clones, 92% observed once, and the top ten hold 0.68%. The CDR3 spans 15 residues. Germline V CDR1 and CDR2: SGHTS, YDEGEE. V was clipped by 3 bases and J by 1 base, with 14 bases between them. The source material was blood. The rearrangement uses TRBV5-8 and TRBJ2-7, with D perhaps being TRBD1 or TRBD2 (5 bases each). The receptor comes from a woman younger than 45 in good health. In nucleotides, the CDR3 is TGTGCCAGCAGCTATACCGGGACGGCATCCTACGAGCAGTACTTC. Amino acids: CASSYTGTASYEQYF.